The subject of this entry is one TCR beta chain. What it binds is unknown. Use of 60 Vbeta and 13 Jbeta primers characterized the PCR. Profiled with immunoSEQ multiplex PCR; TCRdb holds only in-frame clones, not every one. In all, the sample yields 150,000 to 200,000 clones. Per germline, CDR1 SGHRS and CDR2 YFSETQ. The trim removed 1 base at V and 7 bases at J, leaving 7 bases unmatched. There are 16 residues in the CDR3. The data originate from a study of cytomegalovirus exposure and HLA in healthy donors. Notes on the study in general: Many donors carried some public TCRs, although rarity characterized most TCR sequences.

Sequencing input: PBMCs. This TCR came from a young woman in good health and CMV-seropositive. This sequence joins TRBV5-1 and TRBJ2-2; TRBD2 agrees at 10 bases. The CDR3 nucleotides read TGCGCCAGCAGCTTGTATCTAGCGGGAGTGGTCGGGGAGCTGTTTTTT. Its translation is CASSLYLAGVVGELFF.